This TCR beta chain emerged from a study of HIV-infected patients and healthy controls. Study summary: The CD4:CD8 ratio increased slightly in early therapy, but CD8 counts showed no consistent change. Total CDR3 counts per chain did not differ significantly between patients and controls.

Alpha and beta constant-region primers primed reverse transcription of approximately 0.55 ug RNA. Each of the alpha and beta chains got its own library through chain-specific third strand synthesis with indices. The cDNA received a 5' RACE adapter containing a random hexamer plus an SP2 sequencing primer site. A single record per CDR3 protein comes from TCRdb applying MiXCR to the 5' RACE reads. Of more than 3,500 distinct CDR3 sequences listed, 8.5% are singletons. With respect to this clonotype: No antigen is known for it.

The CDR3 loop spans 13 amino acids. Germline loops: CDR1 SQVTM, CDR2 ANQGSEA. The V gene end was trimmed by 4 bases and the J gene end by 4 bases; junction bases not matched to a gene: 6. Follow-up blood was drawn about 14 weeks, roughly three months, after antiretroviral therapy began. All unsorted peripheral T cells were captured because whole blood was used without fractionation. Study outcomes and limitations: Size-matched repertoire data failed to replicate the apparent Gini index recovery after therapy in HIV-infected patients.

This TCR was recovered from an adult with HIV infection. The sample here was blood, taken during antiretroviral therapy. The rearrangement joins TRBV29-1 to TRBJ1-1; TRBD1 matches at 7 bases. The CDR3 region has the DNA TGCAGCGTTGCAGGGGGAACTGTCACTGAAGCTTTCTTT. Protein sequence: CSVAGGTVTEAFF.